The rows below give T cell receptor beta chains drawn from one sample of a study of blood T cell repertoires in COVID-19. The data were produced by immunoSEQ multiplex PCR, yet TCRdb's version contains in-frame clones alone and is incomplete. Here the sample spans over 110,000 clones, roughly 87% being singletons. Sequences were obtained from peripheral blood. These receptors all come from an older man with acute or convalescent COVID-19. The CDR3 runs from the conserved cysteine through the conserved F or W. The order of the fields is CDR3 length, D gene, V gene, J gene, clone size, CDR3 protein, CDR3 DNA. A D gene is named only where the DNA matches it firmly. Clone size is stated in some rows and not others, as once, few, many or a class when expanded.

>16|TRBD1|TRBV28|TRBJ2-2|.
CASSLSDRGRTGELFF
TGTGCCAGCAGTTTATCGGACAGGGGGCGGACCGGGGAGCTGTTTTTT
>14|.|TRBV10-1|TRBJ1-1|.
CASSESGANTEAFF
TGCGCCAGCAGTGAGTCAGGAGCGAACACTGAAGCTTTCTTT
>11|.|TRBV5-1|TRBJ2-4|.
CASSSGDIQYF
TGCGCCAGCAGCTCCGGGGACATTCAGTACTTC
>14|.|TRBV5-1|TRBJ1-1|once
CASSSTDMNTEAFF
TGCGCCAGCAGCTCGACAGACATGAACACTGAAGCTTTCTTT
>15|TRBD2|TRBV6-5|TRBJ2-3|.
CASSSSGGLADTQYF
TGTGCCAGCAGCTCTAGCGGGGGGTTAGCAGATACGCAGTATTTT
>16|.|TRBV4-2|TRBJ2-1|.
CASSLSGAGVSYEQFF
TGTGCCAGCAGCCTGTCAGGGGCGGGAGTATCATATGAGCAGTTCTTC
>14|.|TRBV4-2|TRBJ1-1|.
CASSQVAGYTEAFF
TGTGCCAGCAGCCAAGTTGCAGGGTACACTGAAGCTTTCTTT
>16|.|TRBV3-1/TRBV3-2|TRBJ2-3|.
CASTAYLGGGGDTQYF
TGTGCCAGCACCGCTTATTTGGGGGGGGGCGGAGATACGCAGTATTTT
>16|TRBD2|TRBV7-3|TRBJ2-3|.
CASSLWSSGSTDTQYF
TGTGCCAGCAGCTTATGGTCTAGCGGGAGTACGGATACGCAGTATTTT
>16|.|TRBV24-1|TRBJ2-3|.
CATSDFLAPSTDTQYF
TGTGCCACCAGTGATTTCCTAGCGCCGAGCACAGATACGCAGTATTTT
>13|.|TRBV24-1|TRBJ2-6|.
CATSASGANVLTF
TGTGCCACCAGTGCCAGTGGGGCCAACGTCCTGACTTTC
>16|TRBD1|TRBV11-2|TRBJ2-7|.
CASSPNVGGESGEQYF
TGTGCCAGCAGTCCCAATGTAGGGGGCGAGTCGGGCGAGCAGTACTTC
>15|.|TRBV5-1|TRBJ1-6|few
CASSLGPGYNSPLHF
TGCGCCAGCAGCTTGGGTCCAGGGTATAATTCACCCCTCCACTTT
>15|TRBD2|TRBV11-2|TRBJ2-7|.
CASSLRAGGPYEQYF
TGTGCCAGCAGCTTACGGGCGGGGGGCCCCTACGAGCAGTACTTC
>17|TRBD2|TRBV5-1|TRBJ2-1|.
CASSLGASGSAYNEQFF
TGCGCCAGCAGCTTGGGGGCTAGCGGGAGCGCCTACAATGAGCAGTTCTTC
>15|.|TRBV5-1|TRBJ1-3|.
CASSWGQGDSNTIYF
TGCGCCAGCAGCTGGGGGCAGGGAGACTCGAACACCATATATTTT
>15|.|TRBV10-2|TRBJ1-6|.
CASSESTQGSSPLHF
TGCGCCAGCAGTGAGTCGACTCAGGGGTCCTCACCCCTCCACTTT
>14|.|TRBV27|TRBJ1-3|.
CASSLRPGGNTIYF
TGTGCCAGCAGTTTAAGGCCAGGTGGAAACACCATATATTTT
>14|TRBD1|TRBV24-1|TRBJ1-5|.
CATSRTGDNQPQHF
TGTGCCACCAGCCGGACAGGGGACAATCAGCCCCAGCATTTT
>13|TRBD1|TRBV7-9|TRBJ1-2|.
CASSPGTGYGYTF
TGTGCCAGCAGCCCTGGGACAGGCTATGGCTACACCTTC
>15|TRBD2|TRBV25-1|TRBJ2-1|.
CASSEWGGSYNEQFF
TGTGCCAGCAGTGAATGGGGAGGGTCCTACAATGAGCAGTTCTTC
>14|.|TRBV7-2|TRBJ2-2|.
CASSQGFRTGELFF
TGTGCCAGCAGTCAGGGGTTCAGGACCGGGGAGCTGTTTTTT
>12|TRBD1|TRBV6-5|TRBJ1-2|few
CASNQGQGASDF
TGTGCCAGCAATCAAGGACAGGGGGCATCAGACTTC
>12|.|TRBV10-3|TRBJ1-2|.
CAISETDYGYTF
TGTGCCATCAGTGAGACTGACTATGGCTACACCTTC
>13|.|TRBV7-9|TRBJ1-1|.
CASSSTTVTEAFF
TGTGCCAGCAGCTCTACGACAGTCACTGAAGCTTTCTTT
>15|TRBD1|TRBV7-6|TRBJ2-5|.
CASSIRPTGEGTQYF
TGTGCCAGCAGCATCAGACCGACAGGGGAAGGGACCCAGTACTTC
>16|TRBD2|TRBV3-1/TRBV3-2|TRBJ2-1|few
CASSHSLAGGRGEQFF
TGTGCCAGCAGCCATTCCCTAGCGGGGGGGCGAGGTGAGCAGTTCTTC
>15|.|TRBV7-2|TRBJ1-3|.
CASSLGWMGRETIYF
TGTGCCAGCAGCTTAGGGTGGATGGGACGGGAGACCATATATTTT
>13|.|TRBV6-1|TRBJ1-2|.
CASSEVEPYGYTF
TGTGCCAGCAGTGAAGTGGAGCCCTATGGCTACACCTTC
>15|.|TRBV28|TRBJ2-3|.
CASSFGFRGTDTQYF
TGTGCCAGCAGTTTCGGGTTTAGAGGCACAGATACGCAGTATTTT
>16|TRBD2|TRBV7-2|TRBJ2-7|.
CASSLEGASGSYEQYF
TGTGCCAGCAGCTTAGAGGGAGCTAGCGGGTCGTACGAGCAGTACTTC
>14|TRBD1|TRBV7-9|TRBJ1-4|.
CASSPQGAKEKLFF
TGTGCCAGCAGTCCCCAGGGGGCTAAGGAAAAACTGTTTTTT
>15|TRBD2|TRBV5-1|TRBJ2-7|.
CASSLATASGNEQYF
TGCGCCAGCAGCTTGGCCACGGCTAGCGGGAACGAGCAGTACTTC
>15|.|TRBV5-1|TRBJ1-6|.
CASSPGGDSERPLHF
TGCGCCAGCAGCCCCGGTGGTGATTCCGAGAGGCCCCTCCACTTT
>17|TRBD1|TRBV9|TRBJ2-1|.
CASSVAVGGTLNNEQFF
TGTGCCAGCAGCGTAGCTGTAGGGGGCACGTTGAACAATGAGCAGTTCTTC
>13|.|TRBV6-5|TRBJ1-2|.
CASSYAGPRGYTF
TGTGCCAGCAGTTACGCGGGGCCCAGGGGCTACACCTTC
>13|.|TRBV3-1/TRBV3-2|TRBJ1-1|.
CASSQVLYTEAFF
TGTGCCAGCAGCCAAGTCCTCTACACTGAAGCTTTCTTT
>15|.|TRBV9|TRBJ2-5|.
CASSVTGSGAETQYF
TGTGCCAGCAGCGTAACCGGGAGTGGTGCAGAGACCCAGTACTTC
>14|.|TRBV2|TRBJ1-5|.
CASSDGGGEKPQHF
TGTGCCAGCAGTGACGGCGGGGGGGAGAAGCCCCAGCATTTT
>16|.|TRBV28|TRBJ2-2|.
CASGETGTSNTGELFF
TGTGCCAGCGGTGAAACCGGGACTTCGAACACCGGGGAGCTGTTTTTT
>15|TRBD2|TRBV7-2|TRBJ2-7|.
CASSLGLADYYEQYF
TGTGCCAGCAGCTTAGGGCTAGCGGATTACTACGAGCAGTACTTC
>14|.|TRBV14|TRBJ1-5|.
CASSLPLPHQPQHF
TGTGCCAGCAGCCTCCCTCTCCCCCATCAGCCCCAGCATTTT
>11|TRBD2|TRBV29-1|TRBJ2-7|.
CSAGRSGEQYF
TGCAGCGCCGGGAGGTCAGGCGAGCAGTACTTC
>19|TRBD1|TRBV7-9|TRBJ1-3|.
CASSSPVGQDFSSGNTIYF
TGTGCCAGCAGCTCCCCCGTAGGACAGGACTTTTCCTCTGGAAACACCATATATTTT
>15|.|TRBV7-3|TRBJ2-3|once
CASSLTAYSTDTQYF
TGTGCCAGCAGCTTAACAGCCTATAGCACAGATACGCAGTATTTT
>15|.|TRBV25-1|TRBJ1-2|.
CASSARQGSIYGYTF
TGTGCCAGCAGTGCCCGACAAGGAAGTATCTATGGCTACACCTTC
>12|.|TRBV7-2|TRBJ1-1|.
CASSLVQGQAFF
TGTGCCAGCAGCTTAGTACAGGGACAAGCTTTCTTT
>18|TRBD2|TRBV3-1/TRBV3-2|TRBJ2-2|.
CASSQDALAGASTGELFF
TGTGCCAGCAGCCAAGATGCCCTAGCGGGGGCGAGCACCGGGGAGCTGTTTTTT
>14|TRBD2|TRBV7-8|TRBJ2-7|once
CASSLAGGGYEQYF
TGTGCCAGCAGCCTAGCGGGGGGGGGCTACGAGCAGTACTTC
>14|.|TRBV7-9|TRBJ1-1|.
CASSPGGMNTEAFF
TGTGCCAGCAGCCCGGGAGGAATGAACACTGAAGCTTTCTTT
>15|.|TRBV15|TRBJ2-5|.
CATSRSSERRETQYF
TGTGCCACCAGCAGAAGTTCTGAGCGGAGGGAGACCCAGTACTTC
>13|.|TRBV2|TRBJ1-1|.
CASILQLNTEAFF
TGTGCCAGCATCCTACAGCTGAACACTGAAGCTTTCTTT
>14|.|TRBV2|TRBJ2-7|.
CASTQQGSSYEQYF
TGTGCCAGCACGCAACAGGGCAGCTCCTACGAGCAGTACTTC
>16|TRBD2|TRBV10-3|TRBJ2-1|.
CAIRDSSGTSYNEQFF
TGTGCCATCAGGGATTCAAGCGGGACCTCCTACAATGAGCAGTTCTTC
>17|.|TRBV27|TRBJ1-6|once
CASSFGLRGSYNSPLHF
TGTGCCAGCAGTTTTGGGCTTAGGGGATCGTATAATTCACCCCTCCACTTT
>17|TRBD2|TRBV27|TRBJ2-5|.
CASSLSSGTSGSETQYF
TGTGCCAGCAGTTTATCCTCGGGGACTAGCGGGTCAGAGACCCAGTACTTC
>13|.|TRBV10-1|TRBJ2-2|.
CASSPSPAGELFF
TGCGCCAGCAGTCCGTCGCCGGCCGGGGAGCTGTTTTTT